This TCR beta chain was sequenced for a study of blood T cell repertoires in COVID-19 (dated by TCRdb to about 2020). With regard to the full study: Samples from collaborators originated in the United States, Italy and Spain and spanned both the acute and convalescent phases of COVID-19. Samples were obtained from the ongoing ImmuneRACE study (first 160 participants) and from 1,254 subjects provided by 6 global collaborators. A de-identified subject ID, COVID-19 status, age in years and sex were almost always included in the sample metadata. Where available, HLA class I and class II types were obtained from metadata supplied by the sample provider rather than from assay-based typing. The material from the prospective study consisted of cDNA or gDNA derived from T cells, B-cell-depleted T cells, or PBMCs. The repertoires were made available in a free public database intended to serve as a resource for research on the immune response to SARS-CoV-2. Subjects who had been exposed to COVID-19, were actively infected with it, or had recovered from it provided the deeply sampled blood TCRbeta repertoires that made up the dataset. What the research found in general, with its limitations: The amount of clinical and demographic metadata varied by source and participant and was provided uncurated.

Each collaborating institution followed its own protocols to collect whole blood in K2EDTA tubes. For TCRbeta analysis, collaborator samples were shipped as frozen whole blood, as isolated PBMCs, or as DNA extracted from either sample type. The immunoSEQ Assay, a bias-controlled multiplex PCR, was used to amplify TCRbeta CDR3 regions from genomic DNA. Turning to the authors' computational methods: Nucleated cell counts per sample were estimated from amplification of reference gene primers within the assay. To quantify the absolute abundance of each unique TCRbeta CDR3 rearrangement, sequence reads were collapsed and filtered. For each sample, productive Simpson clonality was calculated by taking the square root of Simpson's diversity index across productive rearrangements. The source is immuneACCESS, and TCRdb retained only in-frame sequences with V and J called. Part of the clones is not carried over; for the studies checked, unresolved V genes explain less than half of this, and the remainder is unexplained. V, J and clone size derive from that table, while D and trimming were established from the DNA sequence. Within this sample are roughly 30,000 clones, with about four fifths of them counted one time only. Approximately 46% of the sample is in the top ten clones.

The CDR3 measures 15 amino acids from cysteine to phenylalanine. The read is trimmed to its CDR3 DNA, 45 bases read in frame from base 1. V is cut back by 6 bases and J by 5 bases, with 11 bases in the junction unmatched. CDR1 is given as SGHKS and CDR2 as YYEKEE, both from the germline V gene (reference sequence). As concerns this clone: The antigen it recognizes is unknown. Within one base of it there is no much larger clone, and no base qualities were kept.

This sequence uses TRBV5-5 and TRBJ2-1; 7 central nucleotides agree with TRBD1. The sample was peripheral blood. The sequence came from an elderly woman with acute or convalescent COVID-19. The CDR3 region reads CASTNRDSLNNEQFF. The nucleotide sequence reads TGTGCCAGCACTAACCGGGACAGCCTAAACAATGAGCAGTTCTTC.